This T cell receptor (beta chain) comes out of a study of cytomegalovirus exposure and HLA in healthy donors. At the level of the study: In a later analysis, the 120 or so validation repertoires were reported to have used the same platform as the roughly 700 first-cohort repertoires.

This table comes from immunoSEQ multiplex PCR, and its TCRdb copy is limited to in-frame clones, with some not included. The table lists 330,000 or so clones, about nine tenths of them singletons. The germline V gene has CDR1 LNHNV and CDR2 YYDKDF (reference sequence). V was shortened by 0 bases and J by 8 bases, with 19 bases between the two germline ends. This CDR3 is 16 amino acids long. This chain connects TRBV15 to TRBJ1-1; D is possibly TRBD1 (5 bases). The TCR originated in a woman aged 18 to 35 in good health and CMV-seronegative. Material for sequencing was PBMCs. The CDR3 protein is CATSRDRVIGTAEAFF. The CDR3 DNA sequence: TGTGCCACCAGCAGAGATAGAGTTATCGGGACTGCGGAAGCTTTCTTT.